Given below is one T cell receptor (beta chain) in context. Its specific antigen is unknown. Nothing much larger sits one base from this clone, and base qualities are not available. This record comes from a study of OX40 agonist ivuxolimab in advanced cancers. The study in broad terms: Ivuxolimab was a fully human IgG2 agonistic monoclonal antibody targeting the costimulatory receptor OX40 (CD134). Intravenous ivuxolimab was administered to patients every 2 weeks at six dose levels: 0.01, 0.1, 0.3, 1.5, 3 and 10 mg/kg. Of the roughly 51 dose-escalation patients, hepatocellular carcinoma was present in around 19, melanoma in around 15, renal cell carcinoma in 9 and head and neck cancer in 9. In the dose-escalation cohort, 70% to 90% of patients were male, and the mean age was 60 years with a range of roughly 20 to 85. Patients were allowed to have had prior anti-PD-1, anti-PD-L1 or anti-CTLA-4 therapy, and roughly 40% of the dose-escalation patients had previously received checkpoint inhibitors. Partial responses occurred in three dose-escalation patients, of whom one had hepatocellular carcinoma and two had cutaneous melanoma. The point of sequencing TCRbeta in the periphery was to test whether ivuxolimab changed TCR sequence diversity and drove clonal T-cell expansion. The paper covers the monotherapy dose-escalation part of the phase I ivuxolimab trial, which included N of about 51 patients. Results the study describes overall, beyond this receptor: The antigen specificity of the peripheral T cells that underwent clonal expansion was not determined. Low levels of normalized T-cell clonal expansion were also shown by some nonresponding patients. In the 0.1-3.0 mg/kg groups, partial responders had among the lowest normalized peripheral clonal expansion, particularly in CD8+ T cells. At doses of 0.1 to 3.0 mg/kg, clonal expansion of both CD4+ and CD8+ blood T cells was observed from baseline to week 6. After ivuxolimab, expanded clones were on average more numerous among CD8+ T cells than among CD4+ T cells.

V loses 0 bases at its end and J loses 2 bases; junction bases beyond the gene matches: 2. Inclusive of the bounding cysteine and phenylalanine, the CDR3 is 14 residues long. Only the CDR3 DNA stays, 42 bases, in frame from base 1. According to the germline V gene, CDR1 reads SQVTM and CDR2 reads ANQGSEA. Patients with a history of autoimmune disease or receiving systemic immunosuppression were excluded from the trial. Peripheral blood for TCR sequencing was drawn from every dose cohort at baseline, at cycle 4 day 1 and at cycle 7 day 1. The samples were taken from a phase I, first-in-human, multicenter, open-label dose-escalation trial of ivuxolimab. The trial enrolled adults with locally advanced or metastatic head and neck squamous cell, hepatocellular, melanoma or renal cell carcinoma. Before TCR sequencing, CD4+ and CD8+ T cells were separately sorted from peripheral blood. To sequence the TCRbeta CDR3 region, genomic DNA was isolated from the sorted cells. The immunoSEQ Assay was used for sequencing of TCRbeta CDR3 regions. The source is immuneACCESS, and TCRdb retained only in-frame sequences with V and J called. Part of the clones is not carried over; for the studies checked, unresolved V genes explain less than half of this, and the remainder is unexplained. The sample table records 60,000 or so clones; about 88% of these occur just once. The ten top clones hold more than 10% of the sample.

The origin of this receptor is an adult with an advanced solid tumor such as melanoma, head and neck, liver or kidney cancer. The sample here was CD4+ or CD8+ T cells sorted from blood, taken in a trial of the OX40 agonist ivuxolimab. The chain uses TRBV29-1 and TRBJ2-7; 9 central nucleotides agree with TRBD1. CDR3 protein: CSVEEGQGTYEQYF. DNA sequence: TGCAGCGTTGAAGAAGGACAGGGGACCTACGAGCAGTACTTC.